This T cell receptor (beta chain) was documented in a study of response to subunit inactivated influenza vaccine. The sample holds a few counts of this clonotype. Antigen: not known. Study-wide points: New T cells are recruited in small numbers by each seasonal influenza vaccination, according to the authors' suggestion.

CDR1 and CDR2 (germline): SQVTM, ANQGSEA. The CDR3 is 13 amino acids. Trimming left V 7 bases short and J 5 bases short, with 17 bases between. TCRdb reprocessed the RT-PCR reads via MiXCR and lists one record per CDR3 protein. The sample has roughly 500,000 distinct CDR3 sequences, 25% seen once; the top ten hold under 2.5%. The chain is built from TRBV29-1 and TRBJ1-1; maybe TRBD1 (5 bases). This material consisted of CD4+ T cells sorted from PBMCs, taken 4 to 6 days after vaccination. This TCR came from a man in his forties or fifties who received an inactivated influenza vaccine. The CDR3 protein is CSGYRLSGTEAFF. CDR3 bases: TGCAGCGGCTACAGGCTGTCCGGGACTGAAGCTTTCTTT. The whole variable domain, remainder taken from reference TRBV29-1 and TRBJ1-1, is SAVISQKPSRDICQRGTSLTIQCQVDSQVTMMFWYRQQPGQSLTLIATANQGSEATYESGFVIDKFPISRPNLTFSTLTVSNMSPEDSSIYLCSGYRLSGTEAFFGQGTRLTVV.